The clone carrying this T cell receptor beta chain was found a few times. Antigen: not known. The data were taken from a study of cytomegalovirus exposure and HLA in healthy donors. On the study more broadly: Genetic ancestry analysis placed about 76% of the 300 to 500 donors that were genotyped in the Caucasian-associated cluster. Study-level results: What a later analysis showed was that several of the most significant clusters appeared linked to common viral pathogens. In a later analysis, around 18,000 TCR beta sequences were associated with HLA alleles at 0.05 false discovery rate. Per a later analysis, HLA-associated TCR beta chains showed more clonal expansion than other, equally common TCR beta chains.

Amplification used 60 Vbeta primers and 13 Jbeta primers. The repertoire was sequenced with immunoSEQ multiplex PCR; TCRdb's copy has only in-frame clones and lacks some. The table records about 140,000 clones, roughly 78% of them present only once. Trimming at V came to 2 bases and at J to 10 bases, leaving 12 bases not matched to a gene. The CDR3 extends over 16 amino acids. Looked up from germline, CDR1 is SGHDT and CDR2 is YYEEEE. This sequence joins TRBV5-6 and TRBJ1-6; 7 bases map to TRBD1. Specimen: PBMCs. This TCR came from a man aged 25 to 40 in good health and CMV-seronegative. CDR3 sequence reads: CASSLYLVTGSSPLHF. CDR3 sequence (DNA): TGTGCCAGCAGCTTATACCTGGTGACAGGGAGCTCACCCCTCCACTTT.